This T cell receptor (beta chain) was profiled in a study of T-cell memory formation after mild COVID-19. The study's findings and limits: Shrinking CD4+ clones were chiefly CM and EM; CD8+ ones were chiefly EMRA.

Germline-derived CDR1 and CDR2 are LNHDA and SQIVND (reference sequence). Trimming removed 6 bases from V and 11 bases from J; junction bases left unmatched: 4. This CDR3 is 13 amino acids long. On this clonotype: As yet, its antigen is unknown.

TCRdb reprocessed the 5' RACE reads with MiXCR, giving one entry per CDR3 protein. Seen here are 250,000 to 350,000 distinct CDR3 sequences, more than 13% observed once, and the top ten hold around a fifth. Material for sequencing was PBMCs or a T cell subset sorted from them (not recorded which). The TCR was taken from a man younger than 35 who had mild COVID-19 (a few samples of this study predate the infection). Cell type and time point are not known. This sequence joins TRBV19 and TRBJ1-6, with TRBD1 matching over 10 bases. Written as DNA, the CDR3 is TGTGCCAGTAGGACAGGGGGCTCGACACCCCTCCACTTT. Translation gives CASRTGGSTPLHF.